The 24 T cell receptor beta chains reported below all come from one sample, sequenced in a study of CD8 T cells in Susac syndrome. Reverse transcription of about 0.5 to 1 ug RNA was carried out with random hexamers. TCRdb re-derived calls from the immunoSEQ multiplex PCR reads in MiXCR, one entry per CDR3 protein. The table records 150,000 to 200,000 distinct CDR3 sequences, 93% of them present only once. The specimen sequenced was CD4+ T cells from PBMCs. The receptor set was obtained from a human donor in good health.

This rearrangement joins TRBV30 to TRBJ1-2, with a tentative D call TRBD1 (5 bases). V was pared by 3 bases and J by 8 bases, with 13 bases between. This CDR3 is built from 12 residues. Germline CDR1 is GTSNPN and CDR2 is SVGIG (reference sequence). The CDR3 coding sequence is TGTGCCTGGAGCCTCGGGAGGGGCGGCTACACCTTC. Its protein is CAWSLGRGGYTF.

This clonotype was observed a few times. This chain uses TRBV3-1 with TRBJ1-1, with TRBD1 matching over 7 bases. Germline V CDR1 and CDR2: LGHDT, YNNKEL (reference sequence). The CDR3 loop spans 15 amino acids. J was trimmed by 0 bases and V by 4 bases; bases with no gene match: 5. DNA for the CDR3: TGTGCCAGCAGCCCTAGGGACAGACTGAACACTGAAGCTTTCTTT. This codes for CASSPRDRLNTEAFF.

Notes on this clonotype: Compared with germline, one end of the junction differs, possibly owing to a read error. J is TRBJ1-3 and V is TRBV7-9, with D possibly being TRBD1 (5 bases). Germline CDR1 reads SEHNR; CDR2 reads FQNEAQ (reference sequence). The CDR3 consists of 16 residues. Written as DNA, the CDR3 is TGTGCCAGCAGCCCGGGACGCCTGAGCTCTGAAAACACCATATATTTT. It encodes CASSPGRLSSENTIYF.

The table lists this clonotype with a count of one. The chain has TRBV2 and TRBJ1-2; a possible D gene is TRBD1 (5 bases). CDR1 and CDR2 (germline): SNHLY, FYNNEI. The CDR3 loop spans 13 amino acids. V lost 6 bases and J lost 2, with 10 bases in between. CDR3 nucleotides: TGTGCCAGCAGGGGGACCTCGAACTATGGCTACACCTTC. It is translated as CASRGTSNYGYTF.

The V and J genes are TRBV2 and TRBJ2-7; tentatively, D is TRBD2 (6 bases). The V end was cut by 7 bases, the J end by 0 bases, with 19 bases between. CDR3 length equals 16 residues. Germline V CDR1 and CDR2: SNHLY, FYNNEI. CDR3 nucleotides: TGTGCCAGCACCCTAACTCGGGACTGGAGCTCCTACGAGCAGTACTTC. Protein sequence: CASTLTRDWSSYEQYF.

This clonotype appeared a few times. The chain combines TRBV5-1 with TRBJ1-1, with no clear D. The V end lost 0 bases, the J end lost 0 bases, and 9 bases lay between the germline ends. The CDR3 spans 15 residues. The germline V gene encodes CDR1 SGHRS and CDR2 YFSETQ. CDR3: CASSLGAGMNTEAFF. DNA of the CDR3: TGCGCCAGCAGCTTGGGCGCGGGCATGAACACTGAAGCTTTCTTT.

This clonotype came up once. The J gene is TRBJ2-1, the V gene TRBV20-1; 7 positions match TRBD1. V trimming: 3 bases; J trimming: 5 bases; junction bases outside the gene matches: 7. The germline gives CDR1 DFQATT, CDR2 SNEGSKA (reference sequence). The CDR3 covers 14 residues. The CDR3 spells CSARDRRENNEQFF. CDR3 nucleotides: TGCAGTGCTAGGGACAGGCGCGAAAACAATGAGCAGTTCTTC.

The rearrangement uses TRBV7-9 and TRBJ1-4, with D hard to call. The CDR3 totals 14 residues. Trimming cost V 6 bases and J 0 bases, with 8 bases left between them. The V gene's germline CDR1 is SEHNR and CDR2 FQNEAQ (reference sequence). This chain's CDR3 is CASSPITTNEKLFF. In DNA, the CDR3 is TGTGCCAGCAGTCCCATTACAACTAATGAAAAACTGTTTTTT.

V gene TRBV2 combines with J gene TRBJ2-1; D possibly corresponds to TRBD2 (6 bases). The germline V and J ends were trimmed by 1 base and 1 base, with 8 bases remaining between them. This CDR3 has 15 residues. The V gene's germline CDR1 is SNHLY and CDR2 FYNNEI. The CDR3 DNA reads as TGTGCCAGCAGTGAAGATCGGGGGTCCTACAATGAGCAGTTCTTC. This encodes CASSEDRGSYNEQFF.

The chain uses TRBV20-1 and TRBJ2-5; D uncertain. The V end lost 3 bases, the J end lost 0 bases, and 5 bases lay between the germline ends. Germline CDR1 and CDR2: DFQATT and SNEGSKA (reference sequence). The CDR3 sequence is 12 residues long. The CDR3 spells CSARVYQETQYF. CDR3 coding DNA: TGCAGTGCTAGGGTGTACCAAGAGACCCAGTACTTC.

This clonotype was observed a single time. CDR3 protein: CASSTKLAGPYNEQFF. CDR3 in DNA: TGTGCCAGCAGTACCAAACTAGCGGGACCCTACAATGAGCAGTTCTTC. The J gene is TRBJ2-1, the V gene TRBV27; 10 bases match TRBD2. Germline CDR1 and CDR2: MNHEY and SMNVEV (reference sequence). This CDR3 has 16 amino acids. V lost 5 bases, J lost 2 bases, and 6 bases stayed unmatched.

V gene TRBV7-9 combines with J gene TRBJ2-2; 8 bases agree with TRBD1. The V segment lost 5 bases and the J segment 2 bases; nucleotides outside the gene matches: 4. Germline CDR1 is SEHNR and CDR2 is FQNEAQ (reference sequence). This CDR3 region has 15 residues. In DNA form, the CDR3 reads TGTGCCAGCAGCCGCCAGGGGGCCAACACCGGGGAGCTGTTTTTT. Amino acid sequence: CASSRQGANTGELFF.

The chain recombines TRBV20-1 with TRBJ1-1, with a weak D call TRBD1 (6 bases). Per the germline V gene, CDR1 is DFQATT and CDR2 is SNEGSKA (reference sequence). Deletions cut 1 base from V and 7 bases from J, with 16 bases between. The CDR3 has 14 residues. The CDR3 spells CSARAQRGQSEAFF. The CDR3 region has the DNA TGCAGTGCTAGAGCTCAGCGGGGGCAAAGTGAAGCTTTCTTT.

The chain employs TRBV27 and TRBJ1-2; D perhaps matches TRBD1 (5 bases). Germline V CDR1 and CDR2: MNHEY, SMNVEV (reference sequence). With 4 bases removed from V and 3 bases from J, the gap between germline ends came to 9 bases. The CDR3 runs 13 residues. The CDR3 region has the DNA TGTGCCAGCAGTTACACAGGTGACTATGGCTACACCTTC. It codes for CASSYTGDYGYTF.

This rearrangement joins TRBV21-1 to TRBJ1-5. TRBV21-1 is a known pseudogene. This CDR3 has 15 amino acids. The DNA of the CDR3 is TGTGCCAGCAGCAAAGTGAGCAGTAGCAATCAGCCCCAGCATTTT. Translating it yields CASSKVSSSNQPQHF.

DNA of the CDR3: TGTGCCAGCAGGGGGGACGGAGTCTCCTACGAGCAGTACTTC. It translates to CASRGDGVSYEQYF. The rearrangement uses TRBV6-5 and TRBJ2-7, with D possibly called TRBD1 or TRBD2 (5 bases each). V was shortened by 6 bases and J by 0 bases, with 12 bases between the two germline ends. In germline, CDR1 is MNHEY, CDR2 SVGAGI. This CDR3 is built from 14 residues.

This chain links TRBV9 with TRBJ2-1; D is unclear. The germline V gene encodes CDR1 SGDLS and CDR2 YYNGEE. Trimming shortened V by 4 bases and J by 7 bases, and 15 bases separated the two germline ends. This CDR3 comprises 14 residues. The CDR3 protein is CASSYDSLGNEQFF. DNA for the CDR3: TGTGCCAGCAGCTACGACTCCCTGGGGAATGAGCAGTTCTTC.

The CDR3 sequence: CASSDNGNTGELFF. CDR3 in DNA: TGCGCCAGCAGCGACAACGGAAACACCGGGGAGCTGTTTTTT. The chain carries TRBV5-1 and TRBJ2-2; D is unclear. This CDR3 comprises 14 residues. Germline CDR1 and CDR2: SGHRS and YFSETQ. The V end lost 4 bases, the J end lost 2 bases, and 9 bases lay between the germline ends.

The chain carries TRBV20-1 and TRBJ2-7; 7 bases fit TRBD1. This CDR3 is built from 13 residues. Germline lookup yields CDR1 DFQATT and CDR2 SNEGSKA (reference sequence). J lost 3 bases, V lost 3 bases, and 5 bases had no gene match. This CDR3 reads CSARWTGDYEQYF. CDR3 bases: TGCAGTGCTAGGTGGACAGGTGACTACGAGCAGTACTTC.

V gene TRBV7-2 combines with J gene TRBJ2-7, with 7 nucleotides matching TRBD1. CDR1 and CDR2 (germline): SGHTA, FQGNSA. The CDR3 length is 15 residues. V shed 4 bases and J 3 bases; nucleotides not matched to a gene: 9. CDR3 bases: TGTGCCAGCAGCTCCCAGACAGGGTTGGTCTACGAGCAGTACTTC. It translates to CASSSQTGLVYEQYF.

This sequence joins TRBV30 and TRBJ2-3; TRBD1 matches at 8 bases. The CDR3 runs 12 residues. Trimming took 7 bases from V and 5 from J; bases not matched to a gene: 5. The germline V gene encodes CDR1 GTSNPN and CDR2 SVGIG (reference sequence). The CDR3 is CALGQELDTQYF. CDR3 bases: TGTGCCTTGGGACAGGAGCTAGATACGCAGTATTTT. The full variable domain, in which reference TRBV30 and TRBJ2-3 provide the parts outside the CDR3, is SQTIHQWPATLVQPVGSPLSLECTVEGTSNPNLYWYRQAAGRGLQLLFYSVGIGQISSEVPQNLSASRPQDRQFILSSKKLLLSDSGFYLCALGQELDTQYFGPGTRLTVL.

This clonotype was counted once. The gene calls are TRBV15 and TRBJ1-2; D is uncertain. Germline values: CDR1 LNHNV, CDR2 YYDKDF (reference sequence). There are 13 residues in the CDR3. V was clipped by 5 bases and J by 6 bases, with 13 bases between them. For the CDR3, the DNA is TGTGCCACCAGCGGCCCGGACGAGAATGGCTACACCTTC. This encodes CATSGPDENGYTF.

This clonotype showed up just a few times. At one boundary the junction diverges from the germline segment, which might be a read error. The chain combines TRBV12-3 or TRBV12-4 with TRBJ1-6; D is unclear. CDR3 size: 14 residues. The CDR3 region is CASSFQLYNSPLHF. In nucleotides, the CDR3 is TGTGCCAGCAGTTTCCAACTTTATAATTCCCCCCTCCACTTT.

This clonotype showed up just once. V is TRBV20-1 and J is TRBJ1-1; D gene uncertain. Germline CDR1 DFQATT, CDR2 SNEGSKA (reference sequence). The CDR3 extends over 13 amino acids. Trimming took off 5 bases at V and 6 bases at J, with 16 bases between the two ends. CDR3 amino acids: CSAERTDLAEAFF. CDR3 in DNA: TGCAGTGCTGAACGGACGGATCTTGCTGAAGCTTTCTTT.